This T cell receptor beta chain was sequenced in a study of blood T cell repertoires in COVID-19. Overall study context: Material from acute and convalescent COVID-19 was sourced from the United States, Italy and Spain. T cells, B-cell-depleted T cells, or PBMCs supplied cDNA or gDNA.

While infection was still active, Seattle patients were enrolled and then followed longitudinally. In the original workflow: Researchers report that nucleated cell counts were estimated from reference gene primer amplification. Measured with immunoSEQ multiplex PCR; TCRdb has only the in-frame clones, and not every one. Clonal size and the V and J genes are those of that table, whereas D and trimming came from the DNA. Of more than 200,000 clones in the sample, 80% to 85% were seen once. The table lists this clone with a count of one. The clonotype comes from a woman aged 80 or over with COVID-19, enrolled during active disease. The specimen sequenced was peripheral blood.

CDR3 in DNA: TGTGCCAGCAGTTTAGTAGTGGTCGGGGAGCTGTTTTTT. Translated, it gives CASSLVVVGELFF. The chain carries TRBV12-3 or TRBV12-4 and TRBJ2-2, with unresolved D. The V end lost 1 base, the J end lost 7 bases, and 7 bases lay between the germline ends. The length of the CDR3 is 13 residues.